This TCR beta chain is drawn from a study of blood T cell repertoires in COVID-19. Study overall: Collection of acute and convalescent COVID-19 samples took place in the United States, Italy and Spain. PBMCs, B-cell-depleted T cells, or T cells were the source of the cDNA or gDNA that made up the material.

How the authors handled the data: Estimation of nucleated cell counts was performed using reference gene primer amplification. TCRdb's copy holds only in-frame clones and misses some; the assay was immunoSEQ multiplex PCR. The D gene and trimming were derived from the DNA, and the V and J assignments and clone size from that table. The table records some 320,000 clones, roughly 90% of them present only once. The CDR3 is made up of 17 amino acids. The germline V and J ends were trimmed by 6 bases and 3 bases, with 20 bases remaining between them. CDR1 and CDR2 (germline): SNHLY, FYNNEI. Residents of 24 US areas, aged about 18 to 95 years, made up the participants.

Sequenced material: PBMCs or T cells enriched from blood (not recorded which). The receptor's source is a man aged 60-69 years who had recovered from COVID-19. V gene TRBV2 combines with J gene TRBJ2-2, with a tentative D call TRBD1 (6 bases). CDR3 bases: TGTGCCAGCAGACCCAAGTCAGACAGGTCGTACACCGGGGAGCTGTTTTTT. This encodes CASRPKSDRSYTGELFF.